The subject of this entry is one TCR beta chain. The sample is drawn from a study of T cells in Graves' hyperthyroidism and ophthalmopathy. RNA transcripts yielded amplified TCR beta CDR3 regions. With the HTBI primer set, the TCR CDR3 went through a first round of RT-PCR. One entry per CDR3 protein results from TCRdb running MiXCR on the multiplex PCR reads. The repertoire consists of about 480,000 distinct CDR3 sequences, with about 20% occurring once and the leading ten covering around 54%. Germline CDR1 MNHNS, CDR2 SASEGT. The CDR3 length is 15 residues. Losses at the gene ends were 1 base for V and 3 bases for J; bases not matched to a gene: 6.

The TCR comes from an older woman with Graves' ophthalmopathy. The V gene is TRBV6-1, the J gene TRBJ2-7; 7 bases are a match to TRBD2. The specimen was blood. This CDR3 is CASSEGLAGLYEQYF. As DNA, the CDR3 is TGTGCCAGCAGTGAAGGACTAGCAGGCCTCTACGAGCAGTACTTC.